A single sample gave rise to the 20 T cell receptor beta chains below, sequenced in a study of blood T cell repertoires in COVID-19. The method was immunoSEQ multiplex PCR; TCRdb's version includes in-frame clones alone and lacks a portion of them. The table lists tens of thousands of clones, 84% of them singletons, with 7.5% to 8.5% in the top ten. The source material was peripheral blood. The receptors here all came from a human donor in a cohort sampled during active COVID-19.

The CDR3: CASSHDIVSEQYF. The CDR3 nucleotides read TGTGCCAGCAGCCACGACATAGTATCCGAGCAGTACTTC. The J gene is TRBJ2-7, the V gene TRBV5-6; D gene ambiguous. This CDR3 region has 13 residues. Germline V gene data show CDR1 as SGHDT and CDR2 as YYEEEE. V was cut by 4 bases and J by 6 bases, with 14 bases left in between.

This chain links TRBV18 with TRBJ1-5, with a weak D call TRBD1 (5 bases). Germline V gene data show CDR1 as KGHSH and CDR2 as LQKENI. Between the trimmed V and J ends, which lost 3 bases and 1 base, there was a span of 16 bases. The CDR3 consists of 17 residues. CDR3 sequence (DNA): TGTGCCAGCTCACCCAGAGTGCTGGAGGGGAGCAATCAGCCCCAGCATTTT. This encodes CASSPRVLEGSNQPQHF.

The chain recombines TRBV15 with TRBJ2-7; no clear D. The V gene's germline CDR1 is LNHNV and CDR2 YYDKDF (reference sequence). V gave up 0 bases and J gave up 6 bases, with 6 bases separating them. CDR3 length equals 12 residues. The CDR3 loop reads CATSRDWSEQYF. CDR3 nucleotide sequence: TGTGCCACCAGCAGAGATTGGAGCGAGCAGTACTTC.

This clone has just one count. This rearrangement joins TRBV24-1 to TRBJ1-4; D is uncertain. V was clipped by 3 bases and J by 3 bases, with 10 bases between them. The germline gives CDR1 KGHDR, CDR2 SFDVKD. This CDR3 is 15 amino acids long. The CDR3 loop reads CATSDPLQSNEKLFF. The CDR3 nucleotides read TGTGCCACCAGTGATCCACTTCAATCTAATGAAAAACTGTTTTTT.

The chain joins TRBV6-5 to TRBJ2-2; perhaps TRBD2 as D (6 bases). CDR1 MNHEY and CDR2 SVGAGI come from the germline V gene. V was cut by 2 bases and J by 7 bases, with 8 bases left in between. The CDR3 spans 13 residues. CDR3 coding DNA: TGTGCCAGCAGTTACGTGGAGGGCGGGGAGCTGTTTTTT. It yields the protein CASSYVEGGELFF.

This chain uses TRBV20-1 with TRBJ1-6; the D is unclear. The CDR3 contains 13 residues. With 3 bases removed from V and 6 bases from J, the gap between germline ends came to 9 bases. Germline V gene data show CDR1 as DFQATT and CDR2 as SNEGSKA (reference sequence). CDR3 coding DNA: TGCAGTGCTAGTGAGGGCTTTAATTCACCCCTCCACTTT. Its translation: CSASEGFNSPLHF.

V gene TRBV7-2 combines with J gene TRBJ1-5; D gene uncertain. In germline, CDR1 is SGHTA, CDR2 FQGNSA. This CDR3 has 15 residues. Trimming stripped 1 base from V and 0 bases from J, with 7 bases between. The CDR3 sequence: CASSLGRYSNQPQHF. The CDR3 bases are TGTGCCAGCAGCTTAGGTCGGTATAGCAATCAGCCCCAGCATTTT.

The gene calls are TRBV24-1 and TRBJ1-2; D remains ambiguous. Trimming removed 6 bases at V and 1 base at J, with 17 bases between. Germline CDR1 and CDR2: KGHDR and SFDVKD. The CDR3 covers 16 residues. The CDR3 nucleotides are TGTGCCACCAGTTCCGGGAGCGGCCTAATTAACTATGGCTACACCTTC. This sequence encodes CATSSGSGLINYGYTF.

This rearrangement joins TRBV5-5 to TRBJ2-5, with TRBD1 as a possible D gene (6 bases). CDR3 length: 14 residues. Germline V gives CDR1 SGHKS, CDR2 YYEKEE (reference sequence). Trimming removed 6 bases from V and 0 bases from J, with 12 bases in between. The CDR3 loop is CASTNTGNQETQYF. The CDR3 DNA reads as TGTGCCAGCACAAACACAGGGAACCAAGAGACCCAGTACTTC.

J is TRBJ1-1 and V is TRBV12-5; tentative D call: TRBD1 (5 bases). The V and J ends lost 5 bases and 8 bases respectively, with 15 bases between them. This CDR3 has 13 amino acids. Germline V gene sequence: CDR1 LGHNT, CDR2 FRNRAP. CDR3 in DNA: TGTGCTAGTGGTCCCGAAGGAGGGGCCGAAGCTTTCTTT. This sequence encodes CASGPEGGAEAFF.

The chain couples TRBV7-9 to TRBJ1-4; possibly TRBD1 for D (6 bases). Germline V gene sequence: CDR1 SEHNR, CDR2 FQNEAQ (reference sequence). Trimming stripped 1 base from V and 4 bases from J, with 7 bases between. This CDR3 has 14 amino acids. The CDR3 DNA reads as TGTGCCAGCAGCTTAGGGACAGTTAATGAAAAACTGTTTTTT. The encoded protein is CASSLGTVNEKLFF.

The chain uses TRBV5-6 and TRBJ1-1; 7 bases are a match to TRBD1. V was clipped by 1 base and J by 8 bases; unmatched bases: 2. The CDR3 has 12 amino acids. The germline V gene has CDR1 SGHDT and CDR2 YYEEEE. The CDR3, as DNA: TGTGCCAGCAGCTTGATGGGACAGGAAGCTTTCTTT. Protein product: CASSLMGQEAFF.

This clone was counted between two and nine times. The rearrangement links TRBV10-3 to TRBJ1-1, with TRBD1 as a possible D gene (5 bases). V lost 10 bases to trimming and J lost 6 bases, with 12 bases between them. CDR3 length equals 11 residues. Germline CDR1 and CDR2: ENHRY and SYGVKD. This CDR3 is CATQGIAEAFF. The CDR3 DNA reads as TGTGCCACTCAGGGTATCGCTGAAGCTTTCTTT.

This clone was found once. The chain links TRBV30 to TRBJ1-1; D is ambiguous. This CDR3 contains 12 residues. V shed 3 bases and J shed 4 bases, with 9 bases lying between them. The germline CDR1 and CDR2 sequences are GTSNPN and SVGIG (reference sequence). For the CDR3, the DNA is TGTGCCTGGAGCCCCTCCCGCACTGAAGCTTTCTTT. It translates to CAWSPSRTEAFF.

The chain combines TRBV7-2 with TRBJ2-7; 7 bases line up with TRBD2. The germline V gene encodes CDR1 SGHTA and CDR2 FQGNSA. After removal of 5 bases from V and 4 bases from J, the junction contained 11 bases not matched to a gene. The CDR3 loop spans 15 amino acids. The CDR3 region is CASSPSRTRGYEQYF. The CDR3 nucleotides are TGTGCCAGCAGCCCCTCCAGGACTAGGGGATACGAGCAGTACTTC. The whole variable domain, remainder taken from reference TRBV7-2 and TRBJ2-7, is GAGVSQSPSNKVTEKGKDVELRCDPISGHTALYWYRQSLGQGLEFLIYFQGNSAPDKSGLPSDRFSAERTGGSVSTLTIQRTQQEDSAVYLCASSPSRTRGYEQYFGPGTRLTVT.

The genes are TRBV28 and TRBJ1-5; maybe TRBD1 (5 bases). Germline V gives CDR1 MDHEN, CDR2 SYDVKM. The CDR3 has 17 amino acids. V lost 7 bases and J lost 6, with 25 bases in between. The CDR3 loop reads CASTQNPSRAGGQPQHF. For the CDR3, the DNA is TGTGCCAGCACCCAAAATCCATCCAGGGCCGGGGGTCAGCCCCAGCATTTT.

This clone was counted a single time. The chain is built from TRBV3-1 (or the pseudogene TRBV3-2) and TRBJ2-7; a weak D match, TRBD1 (5 bases). The CDR3 covers 14 residues. The V end was cut by 1 base, the J end by 3 bases, with 10 bases between. Looked up from germline, CDR1 is LGHDT and CDR2 is YNNKEL (reference sequence). The CDR3 reads CASSQAAGHYEQYF. The CDR3 DNA sequence: TGTGCCAGCAGCCAAGCGGCAGGGCACTACGAGCAGTACTTC.

The chain couples TRBV20-1 to TRBJ1-5; 9 bases match TRBD1. The germline V gene has CDR1 DFQATT and CDR2 SNEGSKA (reference sequence). The CDR3 has 16 residues. V lost 3 bases to trimming and J lost 6 bases; unmatched junction nucleotides: 12. In DNA, the CDR3 is TGCAGTGCTAGTCTCGGGGGACAGGGATATGGTCAGCCCCAGCATTTT. Translated: CSASLGGQGYGQPQHF.

The rearrangement uses TRBV30 and TRBJ1-1; D call uncertain. CDR3 length: 13 amino acids. The germline V gene encodes CDR1 GTSNPN and CDR2 SVGIG (reference sequence). Trimming stripped 4 bases from V and 0 bases from J, with 9 bases between. The DNA for the CDR3 is TGTGCCTGGAAAGACTATATGAACACTGAAGCTTTCTTT. It encodes CAWKDYMNTEAFF.

The rearrangement links TRBV11-3 to TRBJ2-5, with D maybe TRBD2 (6 bases). This CDR3 spans 15 amino acids. V lost 1 base and J lost 5, with 14 bases in between. Germline V gene lookup returns CDR1 SGHNT and CDR2 YENEEA. CDR3 in DNA: TGTGCCAGCAGCTTAGCGGGAGTTATAGGGGAGACCCAGTACTTC. Its protein is CASSLAGVIGETQYF.